One and the same sample provided the 3 T cell receptor beta chains below, sequenced in a study of kidney transplant recipient with SARS-CoV-2 infection. From the reads, TCRdb called clonotypes with MiXCR, one entry per CDR3 protein. The table has 200,000 to 300,000 distinct CDR3 sequences, around 28% seen once. The sequences come from a blood sample, collected at baseline and between days 110 and 120 from a kidney transplant recipient. These receptors were taken from a male patient aged 25 to 39 who had COVID-19 and was a kidney transplant recipient. These T cells may partly come from the graft donor.

As for this clonotype: Germline is not matched at one junction end, which may reflect a read error. J is TRBJ2-1 and V is TRBV12-5, with 12 nucleotides matching TRBD2. The CDR3 runs to 16 residues. Germline values: CDR1 LGHNT, CDR2 FRNRAP. The DNA for the CDR3 is TGTGCTAGTGGTTCGACTAGCGGGAGCTCCTACAATGGGCAGTTCTTC. It specifies CASGSTSGSSYNGQFF.

This chain uses TRBV7-2 with TRBJ2-4; TRBD1 is a possible D gene (6 bases). The J call is in doubt because the DNA end fits TRBJ1-2 better. Germline V lookup: CDR1 SGHTA, CDR2 FQGNSA. This CDR3 contains 15 residues. The chain's CDR3 is CASSLGVGGIDGYTF. In DNA, the CDR3 is TGTGCCAGCAGCTTAGGAGTGGGGGGCATTGATGGCTACACCTTC.

This clonotype was seen ten or more times. The J gene is TRBJ1-1, the V gene TRBV27; no clear D. The CDR3 covers 10 residues. Germline lookup yields CDR1 MNHEY and CDR2 SMNVEV (reference sequence). V was clipped by 8 bases and J by 7 bases, with 8 bases between them. The CDR3 DNA reads TGTGCCAGCGGGAATGGTGAAGCTTTCTTT. It specifies CASGNGEAFF.